This TCR beta chain was profiled in a study of blood T cells in healthy people across ages. This clonotype has more than one count but fewer than ten. Its antigen remains unidentified. Per-sample yields of isolated PBMCs were at least 6 million. The trim removed 5 bases at V and 6 bases at J, leaving 7 bases unmatched. The CDR3 totals 13 residues. Germline values: CDR1 DFQATT, CDR2 SNEGSKA (reference sequence). Study results and limitations: The fall in TCR beta diversity per million T cells was roughly linear with age.

Then a second PCR, running about 6 to 12 cycles, was carried out with a sample-barcoded 5' primer and a J-beta primer mix. In TCRdb, the 5' RACE reads were re-called with MiXCR into one record per CDR3 protein. The sample includes roughly 500,000 distinct CDR3 sequences, approximately 25% of them seen just once. The rearrangement joins TRBV20-1 to TRBJ2-1; the match to TRBD2 covers 7 bases. Input material: blood. The sequence was collected from a woman aged 70 to 79 in good health. Here the CDR3 DNA reads TGCAGTGCTCGGCTAGCGGCGACCAATGAGCAGTTCTTC. Translation: CSARLAATNEQFF.